These T cell receptor beta chains were read from a single sample in a study of blood T cells in healthy people across ages. A single record per CDR3 protein comes from TCRdb applying MiXCR to the 5' RACE reads. This sample has approximately 670,000 distinct CDR3 sequences; around two fifths occur once, and the top ten carry 25% to 35%. Material: blood. All receptors come from an older man in good health. Both conserved end residues are part of each CDR3. A D gene is named only where the DNA matches it firmly. The listing skips clone size in some rows; elsewhere it reads once, few, many or a size class.

NA | TRBJ2-7 | 15 | once | TRBV20-1 | TGCAGTGCTAGAAACGACAGGCAGTCGTACAATGAGCAGTACTTC | CSARNDRQSYNEQYF
NA | TRBJ2-5 | 12 | NA | TRBV20-1 | TGCAGTGTTTCGGGGGCAAGAGTGACCCAGTACTTC | CSVSGARVTQYF
NA | TRBJ1-2 | 13 | few | TRBV7-2 | TGTGCCAGCAGCTTACCGGGGTCCTTCGGCTACACCTTC | CASSLPGSFGYTF
TRBD1 | TRBJ2-1 | 17 | NA | TRBV6-1 | TGTGCCAGCGAGGCCATAAGGGGACAGGGCGGGTTTAATGAGCAGTTCTTC | CASEAIRGQGGFNEQFF
NA | TRBJ2-4 | 14 | NA | TRBV2 | TGTGCCAGCCGTGATCCCTTAACCAAAAACATTCAGTACTTC | CASRDPLTKNIQYF
TRBD1 | TRBJ2-2 | 14 | few | TRBV7-2 | TGTGCCAGCCTACCGGGACAGAAGACCGGGGAGCTGTTTTTT | CASLPGQKTGELFF
TRBD1 | TRBJ2-5 | 16 | NA | TRBV7-2 | TGTGCCAGCAGCTACGGGCGGACAGGGGGCTCAAAGACCCAGTACTTC | CASSYGRTGGSKTQYF
TRBD1 | TRBJ1-1 | 14 | NA | TRBV20-1 | TGCAGTGCTATGGGACAGGCCGGGAACACTGAAGCTTTCTTT | CSAMGQAGNTEAFF
NA | TRBJ2-1 | 14 | few | TRBV7-2 | TGTGCCAGCAGCTTAGCCCCCAGGGTCAATGAGCAGTTCTTC | CASSLAPRVNEQFF
TRBD1 | TRBJ2-3 | 15 | NA | TRBV5-1 | TGCGCCAGCAGCCCACAGGACAGGATTATGGATACGCAGTATTTT | CASSPQDRIMDTQYF
TRBD2 | TRBJ2-3 | 13 | few | TRBV15 | TGTGCCGCCCGGGGGGGGAGCACAGATACGCAGTATTTT | CAARGGSTDTQYF
NA | TRBJ2-2 | 15 | many | TRBV4-2 | TGTGCCAGCAGCCAAGAGCAAGGGCGCACCGGGGAGCTGTTTTTT | CASSQEQGRTGELFF
TRBD2 | TRBJ2-7 | 14 | few | TRBV10-3 | TGTGCCAGCGGAACTCTGGCGGGAGGGTCCGAGCAGTACTTC | CASGTLAGGSEQYF
TRBD1 | TRBJ2-1 | 14 | NA | TRBV6-1 | TGTGCCAGCAGGTGGGGACAGGGTTACAATGAGCAGTTCTTC | CASRWGQGYNEQFF
NA | TRBJ2-1 | 15 | NA | TRBV6-1 | TGTGCCAGCAGAGACTTGGGGGGAGTCTACAATGAGCAGTTCTTC | CASRDLGGVYNEQFF
TRBD2 | TRBJ2-1 | 19 | NA | TRBV20-1 | TGCAGTGCTCGAGGTGGGGGACTAGCGGGAGGGGCAGCCTACAATGAGCAGTTCTTC | CSARGGGLAGGAAYNEQFF
NA | TRBJ2-3 | 15 | NA | TRBV7-9 | TGTGCCAGCAGCCGGGGGGCAGGGTCCACAGATACGCAGTATTTT | CASSRGAGSTDTQYF
TRBD2 | TRBJ2-5 | 16 | few | TRBV4-2 | TGTGCCAGCAGCCAAGGACTAGCGGGGGGTTCAGAGACCCAGTACTTC | CASSQGLAGGSETQYF
TRBD2 | TRBJ2-5 | 15 | NA | TRBV7-2 | TGTGCCAGCAGCTTAGACGCGGGGGGGCCGGAGACCCAGTACTTC | CASSLDAGGPETQYF
NA | TRBJ1-2 | 15 | NA | TRBV4-1 | TGCGCCAGCAGCCAAGTCCCGGGACATTACTATGGCTACACCTTC | CASSQVPGHYYGYTF
TRBD1 | TRBJ1-6 | 14 | NA | TRBV7-9 | TGTGCCAGCAGCGCACAGGGGGCGAATTCACCCCTCCACTTT | CASSAQGANSPLHF
NA | TRBJ1-2 | 13 | NA | TRBV7-9 | TGTGCCAGCAGCTTAGCAGGCCCATATGGCTACACCTTC | CASSLAGPYGYTF
NA | TRBJ2-4 | 15 | NA | TRBV20-1 | TGCAGTGCCCCTACCACAGGGAAGGCCAAAAACATTCAGTACTTC | CSAPTTGKAKNIQYF
NA | TRBJ1-5 | 17 | NA | TRBV7-2 | TGTGCCAGCAGCTCGAGACCGTCCCGTTGGGGCAATCAGCCCCAGCATTTT | CASSSRPSRWGNQPQHF
TRBD2 | TRBJ2-5 | 17 | NA | TRBV7-8 | TGTGCCAGCAGCTTCCCCCTCCGGGGGGGGCACCAAGAGACCCAGTACTTC | CASSFPLRGGHQETQYF
NA | TRBJ1-2 | 15 | NA | TRBV4-1 | TGCGCCAGCAGCCCCGTCGGGGGCCCTACTGTTGGCTACACCTTC | CASSPVGGPTVGYTF
NA | TRBJ1-2 | 11 | few | TRBV5-6 | TGTGCCAGCAGCTTGGCCCTGGGCTACACCTTC | CASSLALGYTF
NA | TRBJ1-1 | 12 | few | TRBV11-2 | TGTGCCAGCAGCCAAGACCGATATGAAGCTTTCTTT | CASSQDRYEAFF
TRBD1 | TRBJ2-5 | 15 | NA | TRBV6-1 | TGTGCCAGCAGCGATACTCAGGGGGTACGGGAGACCCAGTACTTC | CASSDTQGVRETQYF
TRBD1 | TRBJ1-5 | 12 | NA | TRBV6-2/TRBV6-3 | TGTGCCAGCAACACAGGGGGCTCGCCCCAGCATTTT | CASNTGGSPQHF
NA | TRBJ2-1 | 16 | few | TRBV24-1 | TGTGCCACCAGTCGGAGCACGGAGGGCTCCTACAATGAGCAGTTCTTC | CATSRSTEGSYNEQFF
NA | TRBJ1-2 | 18 | NA | TRBV6-2/TRBV6-3 | TGTGCCAGCAGTTACGGGGGATCGGGATTCTCCCGGAACTATGGCTACACCTTC | CASSYGGSGFSRNYGYTF
NA | TRBJ2-7 | 14 | few | TRBV10-2 | TGCGCCAGCAGTGATGGGGGAGCCCCCTACGAGCAGTACTTC | CASSDGGAPYEQYF
NA | TRBJ2-1 | 14 | NA | TRBV7-9 | TGTGCCAGCAGCCGGACCCCCGGGGTAAATGAGCAGTTCTTC | CASSRTPGVNEQFF
TRBD2 | TRBJ2-3 | 15 | NA | TRBV5-1 | TGCGCCAGCAGATTAGCGGGAGGGTCCGCAGATACGCAGTATTTT | CASRLAGGSADTQYF
NA | TRBJ2-7 | 14 | NA | TRBV18 | TGTGCCAGCTCCCCCGAGGCAGACCTCTACGAGCAGTACTTC | CASSPEADLYEQYF
NA | TRBJ2-7 | 12 | NA | TRBV29-1 | TGCAGCGTTGAAGCGGGCCTCCAGGCCCAGTACTTC | CSVEAGLQAQYF
NA | TRBJ1-6 | 15 | many | TRBV6-1 | TGTGCCAGCAGTGAAGCCGCAGGGGATAGTTCACCCCTCCACTTT | CASSEAAGDSSPLHF
TRBD2 | TRBJ2-3 | 15 | NA | TRBV28 | TGTGCCAGCAGTTTCGGACTAGCGGACGCAGATACGCAGTATTTT | CASSFGLADADTQYF
NA | TRBJ2-3 | 11 | few | TRBV7-9 | TGTGCGGCCCGGGGCACAGATACGCAGTATTTT | CAARGTDTQYF
TRBD2 | TRBJ2-5 | 15 | NA | TRBV4-3 | TGCGCCAGCAGCCAAGGGACTAGCAACGGGAATGAGCAGTACTTC | CASSQGTSNGNEQYF
NA | TRBJ2-7 | 13 | NA | TRBV6-5 | TGTGCCAGCATAAAAGCAGGCTCCTACGAGCAGTACTTC | CASIKAGSYEQYF
TRBD1 | TRBJ1-5 | 15 | few | TRBV20-1 | TGCAGTGCCCGCGCTGGGACAGCTCCTAATCAGCCCCAGCATTTT | CSARAGTAPNQPQHF
TRBD1 | TRBJ2-7 | 13 | many | TRBV4-3 | TGCGCCAGCAGTAAACAGGGGAACTACGAGCAGTACTTC | CASSKQGNYEQYF
TRBD2 | TRBJ2-7 | 16 | NA | TRBV6-1 | TGTGCCAGCAGTCACAAAAATAGCGGGAGCTCCTACGAGCAGTACTTC | CASSHKNSGSSYEQYF
NA | TRBJ2-7 | 12 | NA | TRBV7-9 | TGTGCCAGCAGCTCCTCAGTCTACGCGCAGTACTTC | CASSSSVYAQYF
TRBD2 | TRBJ2-5 | 17 | NA | TRBV6-1 | TGTGCCAGCAGTCATCGCACTAGCGGGGGGTACCAAGAGACCCAGTACTTC | CASSHRTSGGYQETQYF
NA | TRBJ2-1 | 16 | once | TRBV21-1 | TGTGCCAGCAGCAAAGTTCGGGTGGCTTCCTACAATGAGCAGTTCTTC | CASSKVRVASYNEQFF
NA | TRBJ2-7 | 13 | once | TRBV20-1 | TGCAGTGCTCCGACAGGTGGAACCTACGAGCAGTACTTC | CSAPTGGTYEQYF
TRBD1 | TRBJ1-2 | 17 | NA | TRBV7-6 | TGTGCCAGCAGCTTAGTCCCGACAGGGGTAGGGAGCTATGGCTACACCTTC | CASSLVPTGVGSYGYTF
NA | TRBJ1-2 | 13 | NA | TRBV6-1 | TGTGCCAGCAGTGACTTAAGGGACCATGGCTACACCTTC | CASSDLRDHGYTF
TRBD2 | TRBJ2-3 | 13 | NA | TRBV29-1 | TGCAGCGTCGTTAGCGGGGGAGGCGATGCGCAGTATTTT | CSVVSGGGDAQYF
NA | TRBJ2-4 | 15 | NA | TRBV2 | TGTGCCAGCAGTGATACAGCGGTAGCCAAAAACATTCAGTACTTC | CASSDTAVAKNIQYF
NA | TRBJ1-1 | 14 | few | TRBV6-1 | TGTGCCAGCACCCAGACACTTCACAACACTGAAGCTTTCTTT | CASTQTLHNTEAFF
NA | TRBJ2-4 | 18 | NA | TRBV7-9 | TGTGCCAGCAGCAGTAAAGAAGGGGGACGGCTGACCAAAAACATTCAGTACTTC | CASSSKEGGRLTKNIQYF
TRBD2 | TRBJ2-3 | 21 | NA | TRBV27 | TGTGCCAGCAGTTTAGGTCGACCCGGGAGGGCCCGAGAGGGCCCACACCATACGCAGTATTTT | CASSLGRPGRAREGPHHTQYF